This TCR beta chain was recovered during a study of T cell responses to AZD1222 COVID-19 vaccine. Overall study findings and caveats: Donors in the cohort were predominantly white British and more often female, and clonal diversity was possibly underestimated. None of the repertoires were sampled until the peak T cell response had passed.

This clone was observed a single time. The antigen is undetermined. Libraries were prepared by immunoSEQ multiplex PCR; TCRdb keeps only in-frame clonotypes and omits some of them. Found here are about 140,000 clones, approximately 95% of them singletons; the top ten hold over 0.9%. The CDR3 is 15 amino acids. Germline V lookup: CDR1 MNHEY, CDR2 SVGAGI. Trimming cost V 0 bases and J 4 bases, with 9 bases left between them. This clonotype was sampled from an adult in good health. Sequences were derived from peripheral blood, sampled on day 0 of MenACWY control vaccination. The rearrangement links TRBV6-5 to TRBJ1-4; D not certain. The DNA of the CDR3 is TGTGCCAGCAGTTACTCGTATCGGATTAATGAAAAACTGTTTTTT. Translated: CASSYSYRINEKLFF.